Each of the 11 T cell receptor beta chains below was sequenced from the same sample in a study of T cell responses to AZD1222 COVID-19 vaccine. Produced via immunoSEQ multiplex PCR; TCRdb's table is partial and in-frame only. This table has roughly 99,000 clones, 80% to 95% appearing once. The material sequenced was peripheral blood, taken 28 days after the second AZD1222 dose. The receptors were gathered from an adult who received the AZD1222 COVID-19 vaccine.

This clone has just one count. The rearrangement links TRBV28 to TRBJ1-1; D uncertain. V was cut by 8 bases and J by 4 bases, with 17 bases left in between. The CDR3 has 14 amino acids. Per the germline V gene, CDR1 is MDHEN and CDR2 is SYDVKM. CDR3 bases: TGTGCCAGCGGTTCGATCGGAGAGAGCACTGAAGCTTTCTTT. Translation gives CASGSIGESTEAFF.

This chain joins TRBV30 and TRBJ2-2; tentatively, D is TRBD2 (7 bases). Germline V gene sequence: CDR1 GTSNPN, CDR2 SVGIG (reference sequence). CDR3 length: 17 amino acids. V lost 2 bases, J lost 4 bases, and 20 bases lay in between. The CDR3 nucleotides are TGTGCCTGGAGTCCCCCCTTGGGGGGGCCGGTCACCGGGGAGCTGTTTTTT. It specifies CAWSPPLGGPVTGELFF.

J is TRBJ2-7 and V is TRBV12-3 or TRBV12-4; tentatively, D is TRBD2 (5 bases). The CDR3 loop spans 12 amino acids. V shed 5 bases and J shed 3 bases, with 8 bases lying between them. For the CDR3, the DNA is TGTGCCAGCAGTCCAGGACTCTACGAGCAGTACTTC. Residues: CASSPGLYEQYF.

The chain links TRBV5-6 to TRBJ2-7; maybe TRBD2 (6 bases). Deletions cut 2 bases from V and 3 bases from J, with 12 bases between. CDR1 SGHDT and CDR2 YYEEEE come from the germline V gene. The CDR3 consists of 14 residues. The CDR3 coding sequence is TGTGCCAGCAGCTTCGGGACTCAATACTACGAGCAGTACTTC. This encodes CASSFGTQYYEQYF.

The rearrangement links TRBV6-1 to TRBJ2-1; D could derive from TRBD1 or TRBD2 (5 bases each). CDR1 and CDR2 (germline): MNHNS, SASEGT. The V end was cut by 2 bases, the J end by 2 bases, with 19 bases between. The CDR3 is made up of 18 amino acids. The CDR3 reads CASSEMGTRRSAYNEQFF. The DNA for the CDR3 is TGTGCCAGCAGTGAAATGGGGACCAGGAGGAGCGCCTACAATGAGCAGTTCTTC.

This clone was seen a single time. The V gene is TRBV19, the J gene TRBJ1-4; 9 bases are shared with TRBD1. The CDR3 contains 14 residues. With 5 bases clipped from V and 8 bases from J, the junction kept 6 bases outside the gene matches. Per germline, CDR1 LNHDA and CDR2 SQIVND (reference sequence). CDR3 region: CASSSWTGDEKLFF. In DNA form, the CDR3 reads TGTGCCAGTAGTTCTTGGACAGGGGACGAAAAACTGTTTTTT.

The CDR3 region is CAIRVQGRETEAFF. In DNA, the CDR3 is TGTGCCATCAGAGTACAGGGGAGGGAAACTGAAGCTTTCTTT. The chain joins TRBV10-3 to TRBJ1-1, with 7 bases aligning to TRBD1. The CDR3 contains 14 residues. Germline V gene data show CDR1 as ENHRY and CDR2 as SYGVKD. V lost 6 bases, J lost 5 bases, and 9 bases stayed unmatched.

The chain carries TRBV27 and TRBJ1-2; 7 positions agree with TRBD1. CDR3 length equals 13 residues. V was clipped by 7 bases and J by 7 bases; unmatched bases: 9. In germline, CDR1 is MNHEY, CDR2 SMNVEV (reference sequence). CDR3 residues: CASTRQGWSGYTF. CDR3 DNA sequence: TGTGCCAGCACCAGACAGGGCTGGTCTGGCTACACCTTC.

V usage is TRBV7-8 and J usage is TRBJ1-4, with a possible D match to TRBD1 (5 bases). CDR1 is SGHVS, CDR2 FQNEAQ, per germline. V dropped 5 bases and J dropped 7 bases, with 11 bases sitting between them. The CDR3 runs to 13 residues. The CDR3 here is CASSQGGVEKLFF. CDR3 coding DNA: TGTGCCAGCAGCCAGGGCGGGGTTGAAAAACTGTTTTTT.

In nucleotides, the CDR3 is TGTGCCAGCAGCCAAGGGGACGGGGAAAACTATGGCTACACCTTC. It codes for CASSQGDGENYGYTF. This rearrangement joins TRBV3-1 (or the pseudogene TRBV3-2) to TRBJ1-2, with D maybe TRBD1 (5 bases). In germline, CDR1 is LGHDT, CDR2 YNNKEL (reference sequence). Trimming removed 1 base from V and 2 bases from J, with 11 bases in between. There are 15 residues in the CDR3.

This sequence joins TRBV15 and TRBJ1-3; no reliable D call. The germline gives CDR1 LNHNV, CDR2 YYDKDF (reference sequence). The V end lost 0 bases, the J end lost 0 bases, and 9 bases lay between the germline ends. The CDR3 is 16 residues long. The CDR3 DNA is TGTGCCACCAGCAGAGATCGAGGCTTCTCTGGAAACACCATATATTTT. Translating it yields CATSRDRGFSGNTIYF.